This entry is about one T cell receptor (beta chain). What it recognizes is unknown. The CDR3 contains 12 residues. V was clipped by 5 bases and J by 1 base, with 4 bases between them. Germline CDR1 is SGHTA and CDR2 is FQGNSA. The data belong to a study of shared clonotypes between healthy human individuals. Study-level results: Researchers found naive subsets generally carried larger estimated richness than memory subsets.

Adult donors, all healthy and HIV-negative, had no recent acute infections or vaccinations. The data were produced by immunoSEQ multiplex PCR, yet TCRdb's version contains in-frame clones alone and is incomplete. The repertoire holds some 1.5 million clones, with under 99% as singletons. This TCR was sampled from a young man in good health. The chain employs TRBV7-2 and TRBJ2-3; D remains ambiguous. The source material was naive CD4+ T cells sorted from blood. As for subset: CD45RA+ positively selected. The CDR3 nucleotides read TGTGCCAGCAGCGACCGCACAGATACGCAGTATTTT. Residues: CASSDRTDTQYF.